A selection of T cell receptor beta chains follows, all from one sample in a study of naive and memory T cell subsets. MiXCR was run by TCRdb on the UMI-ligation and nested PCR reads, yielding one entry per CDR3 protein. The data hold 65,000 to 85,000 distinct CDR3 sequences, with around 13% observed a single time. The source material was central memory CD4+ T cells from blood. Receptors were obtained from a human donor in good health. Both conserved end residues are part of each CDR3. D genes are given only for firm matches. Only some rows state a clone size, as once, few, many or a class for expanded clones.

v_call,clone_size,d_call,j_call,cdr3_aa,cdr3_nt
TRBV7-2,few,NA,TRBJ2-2,CASSPPRSTGELFF,TGTGCCAGCAGCCCGCCTAGATCCACCGGGGAGCTGTTTTTT
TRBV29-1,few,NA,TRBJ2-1,CSVAGEGYNEQFF,TGCAGCGTTGCAGGGGAAGGGTACAATGAGCAGTTCTTC
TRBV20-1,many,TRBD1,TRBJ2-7,CSARTGRLRNEQYF,TGCAGTGCAAGGACAGGGAGGCTGCGAAACGAGCAGTACTTC
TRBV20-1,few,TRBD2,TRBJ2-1,CSALGTSGIIAYNEQFF,TGCAGTGCTCTAGGGACTAGCGGGATTATCGCCTACAATGAGCAGTTCTTC
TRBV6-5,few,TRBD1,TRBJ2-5,CASIDRGETQYF,TGTGCCAGCATTGACAGGGGGGAGACCCAGTACTTC
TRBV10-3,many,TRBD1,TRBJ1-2,CAINSGQGPYGYTF,TGTGCCATCAACTCCGGACAGGGACCGTATGGCTACACCTTC
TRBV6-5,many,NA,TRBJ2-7,CASSYGPSYEQYF,TGTGCCAGCAGTTACGGTCCTTCCTACGAGCAGTACTTC
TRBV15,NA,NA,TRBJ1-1,CATSRELPGVAEAFF,TGTGCCACCAGCAGAGAACTCCCCGGGGTCGCGGAAGCTTTCTTT
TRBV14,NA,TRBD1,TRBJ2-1,CASSQETRDRVYNEQFF,TGTGCCAGCAGCCAGGAGACCCGGGACAGGGTCTACAATGAGCAGTTCTTC
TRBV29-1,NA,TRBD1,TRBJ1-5,CSVLGQNNQPQHF,TGCAGCGTCTTGGGACAGAACAATCAGCCCCAGCATTTT
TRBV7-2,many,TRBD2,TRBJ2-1,CASSLRASGRGDEQFF,TGTGCCAGCAGCTTACGGGCTAGCGGGAGAGGAGATGAGCAGTTCTTC
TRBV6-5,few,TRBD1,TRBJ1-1,CASSSRGKAEAFF,TGTGCCAGCAGTTCCAGGGGGAAGGCTGAAGCTTTCTTT
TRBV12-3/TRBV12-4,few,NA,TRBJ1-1,CASSRDGSPNTEAFF,TGTGCCAGCAGTCGGGACGGGAGTCCGAACACTGAAGCTTTCTTT
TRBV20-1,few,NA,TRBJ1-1,CSAYRPKDTEAFF,TGCAGTGCTTACAGGCCCAAGGACACTGAAGCTTTCTTT
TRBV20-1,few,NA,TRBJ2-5,CSARDGQSHQETQYF,TGCAGTGCTAGAGATGGCCAGTCCCACCAAGAGACCCAGTACTTC
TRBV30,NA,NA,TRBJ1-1,CAWREPPQGLEAFF,TGTGCCTGGAGGGAACCTCCTCAGGGCCTTGAAGCTTTCTTT
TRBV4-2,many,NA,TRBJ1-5,CASSRQFNQPQHF,TGTGCCAGCAGCCGACAGTTCAATCAGCCCCAGCATTTT
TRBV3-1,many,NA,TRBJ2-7,CASSYRGYEQYF,TGTGCCAGCAGCTACAGAGGGTACGAGCAGTACTTC
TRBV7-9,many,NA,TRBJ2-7,CASSFPGKEQYF,TGTGCCAGCAGCTTTCCGGGTAAGGAGCAGTACTTC
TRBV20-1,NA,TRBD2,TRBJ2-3,CSARGPSGSTDTQYF,TGCAGTGCTAGAGGTCCTAGCGGGAGCACAGATACGCAGTATTTT
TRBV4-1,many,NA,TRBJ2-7,CASSQMTDSLFWGYEQYF,TGCGCCAGCAGCCAGATGACTGATTCACTCTTCTGGGGGTACGAGCAGTACTTC
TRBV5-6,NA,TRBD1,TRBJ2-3,CASSGQGWTDTQYF,TGTGCCAGCTCGGGACAGGGTTGGACAGATACGCAGTATTTT
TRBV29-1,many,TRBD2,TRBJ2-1,CSVAGSAGGYNEQFF,TGCAGCGTTGCTGGTTCAGCGGGAGGTTACAATGAGCAGTTCTTC
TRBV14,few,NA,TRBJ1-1,CASSQGRVRAPLMNTEAFF,TGTGCCAGCAGTCAAGGGAGGGTCAGGGCTCCTCTGATGAACACTGAAGCTTTCTTT
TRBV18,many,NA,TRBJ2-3,CASSPNTDTQYF,TGTGCCAGCTCACCCAACACAGATACGCAGTATTTT
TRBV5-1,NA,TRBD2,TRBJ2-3,CASSLEASGADTQYF,TGCGCCAGCAGCTTGGAGGCTAGCGGGGCAGATACGCAGTATTTT
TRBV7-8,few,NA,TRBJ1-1,CASSLLVNTEAFF,TGTGCCAGCAGCTTATTGGTGAACACTGAAGCTTTCTTT
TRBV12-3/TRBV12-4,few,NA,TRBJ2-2,CASSPPQARTGELFF,TGTGCCAGCAGTCCCCCCCAAGCCCGCACCGGGGAGCTGTTTTTT
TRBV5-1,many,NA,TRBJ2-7,CASSLAGSYDEQYF,TGCGCCAGCAGCTTGGCGGGGAGTTACGACGAGCAGTACTTC
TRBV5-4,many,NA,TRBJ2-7,CASSSPGAPRDYEQYF,TGTGCCAGCAGCTCGCCCGGGGCCCCGCGGGACTACGAGCAGTACTTC
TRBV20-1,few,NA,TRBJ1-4,CSAVWRGEKLFF,TGCAGTGCTGTCTGGAGAGGGGAAAAACTGTTTTTT
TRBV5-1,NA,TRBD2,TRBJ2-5,CASSLSGLVSPQETQYF,TGCGCCAGCAGCTTGTCGGGACTAGTTTCCCCCCAAGAGACCCAGTACTTC
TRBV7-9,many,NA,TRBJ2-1,CASSSSDNEQFF,TGTGCCAGCAGCTCCTCAGATAATGAGCAGTTCTTC
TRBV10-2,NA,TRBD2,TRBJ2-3,CASVASGSGYTQYF,TGCGCCAGCGTCGCTAGCGGGAGCGGTTATACGCAGTATTTT
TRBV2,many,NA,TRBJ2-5,CASSGLRGQETQYF,TGTGCCAGCAGTGGACTCCGGGGCCAAGAGACCCAGTACTTC
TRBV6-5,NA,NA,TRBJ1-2,CASSFNGGVAGINYGYTF,TGTGCCAGCAGTTTCAACGGGGGGGTCGCGGGGATCAACTATGGCTACACCTTC
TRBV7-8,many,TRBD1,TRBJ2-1,CASSPGTALYNEQFF,TGTGCCAGCAGCCCCGGGACAGCCCTTTACAATGAGCAGTTCTTC
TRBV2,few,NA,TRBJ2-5,CASSATPAETQYF,TGTGCCAGCAGTGCGACCCCGGCGGAGACCCAGTACTTC
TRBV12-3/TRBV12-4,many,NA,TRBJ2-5,CASTMGGRAETQYF,TGTGCCAGCACCATGGGAGGAAGAGCAGAGACCCAGTACTTC
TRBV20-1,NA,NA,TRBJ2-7,CSAKLGSRSYEQYF,TGCAGTGCAAAACTGGGTAGCCGGTCCTACGAGCAGTACTTC
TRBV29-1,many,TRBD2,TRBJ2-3,CSVATGLATDTQYF,TGCAGCGTTGCCACGGGACTAGCAACAGATACGCAGTATTTT
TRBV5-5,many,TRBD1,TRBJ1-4,CASSLGQGGNEKLFF,TGTGCCAGCAGCTTGGGACAGGGCGGGAATGAAAAACTGTTTTTT
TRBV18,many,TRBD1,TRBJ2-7,CASSPSGTAGEQYF,TGTGCCAGCTCACCATCGGGGACAGCCGGAGAGCAGTACTTC
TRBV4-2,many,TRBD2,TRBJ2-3,CASARTSGRTDTQYF,TGTGCCAGCGCCCGGACTAGCGGGCGCACAGATACGCAGTATTTT
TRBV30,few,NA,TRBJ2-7,CAWKHSYEQYF,TGTGCCTGGAAGCATTCCTATGAGCAGTACTTC
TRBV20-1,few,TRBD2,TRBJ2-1,CSASPTSGNYNEQFF,TGCAGTGCTAGTCCGACTAGCGGGAACTACAATGAGCAGTTCTTC
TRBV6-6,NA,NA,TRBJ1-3,CASSYAGTGMDTIYF,TGTGCCAGCAGTTACGCCGGGACGGGCATGGACACCATATATTTT
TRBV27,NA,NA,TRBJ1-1,CASSRDRTRMNTEAFF,TGTGCCAGCAGTCGAGACAGAACTAGAATGAACACTGAAGCTTTCTTT
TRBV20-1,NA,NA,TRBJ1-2,CSVSALLGGGLNYGYTF,TGCAGTGTTAGTGCTTTATTGGGCGGCGGACTTAACTATGGCTACACCTTC
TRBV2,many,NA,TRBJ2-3,CASSTTDTQYF,TGTGCCAGCAGTACCACAGATACGCAGTATTTT
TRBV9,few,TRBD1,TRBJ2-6,CASSGGQGGGGANVLTF,TGTGCCAGCAGCGGTGGACAGGGGGGAGGAGGGGCCAACGTCCTGACTTTC
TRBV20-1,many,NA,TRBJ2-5,CSASRGGPETQYF,TGCAGTGCAAGCAGGGGAGGCCCAGAGACCCAGTACTTC